This T cell receptor beta chain was recorded in a study of blood T cell repertoires in COVID-19. The overall study: Italy, Spain and the United States were the sources of the convalescent and acute COVID-19 samples. PBMCs, B-cell-depleted T cells, or T cells were the source of the cDNA or gDNA that made up the material.

Germline V lookup: CDR1 MDHEN, CDR2 SYDVKM. The CDR3 loop spans 15 amino acids. V lost 5 bases and J lost 4, with 18 bases in between. This clone is medium-sized (0.01 to 0.1%) within its sample. Original analysis: Counts of nucleated cells, estimated from reference gene primer amplification, were obtained. Produced via immunoSEQ multiplex PCR; TCRdb's table is partial and in-frame only. V and J calls and clone size are as listed in that table; D and trimming were resolved from the DNA. Here the sample spans 100,000 to 120,000 clones, approximately 72% being singletons. The origin of this receptor is a woman in her 70s with acute or convalescent COVID-19. The rearrangement uses TRBV28 and TRBJ2-7; TRBD1 is a possible D gene (6 bases). Sequenced: peripheral blood. The CDR3: CASSPPPFQGYEQYF. CDR3 nucleotides: TGTGCCAGCAGTCCCCCACCCTTTCAGGGGTACGAGCAGTACTTC.